This T cell receptor (beta chain) originates from a study of T cells in Graves' hyperthyroidism and ophthalmopathy. Findings and caveats of the study: Most expanded thyroid clonotypes above 0.001 also appeared in blood.

Comment on this clonotype: Its antigen is undetermined.

The CDR3 covers 15 residues. The trim removed 4 bases at V and 4 bases at J, leaving 3 bases unmatched. Germline-derived CDR1 and CDR2 are SEHNR and FQNEAQ (reference sequence). Template material for amplifying TCR beta CDR3 regions consisted of RNA transcripts. With the HTBI primer set, the TCR CDR3 went through a first round of RT-PCR. MiXCR, run by TCRdb on the multiplex PCR reads, gives a single entry per CDR3 protein. The profile covers roughly 93,000 distinct CDR3 sequences, with 35% to 45% appearing a single time and 10% taken by the ten largest. The sequence came from a woman in her 30s with Graves' hyperthyroidism. The V gene is TRBV7-9, the J gene TRBJ2-7; 14 bases agree with TRBD2. The sequencing sample was made of peripheral blood or thyroid tissue (not recorded which). DNA for the CDR3: TGTGCCAGCAGCTGGACTAGCGGGAGGCTATACGAGCAGTACTTC. Translating gives CASSWTSGRLYEQYF.